This entry features one T cell receptor (beta chain) sequence. Its antigen is unidentified. The data belong to a study of Ad26.COV2.S vaccination and SARS-CoV-2 variants. Study as a whole: This donor came from the COV1001 trial of Ad26.COV2.S. In the study, Ad26.COV2.S was injected intramuscularly once, or twice 56 days apart.

Deletions cut 3 bases from V and 5 bases from J, with 13 bases between. The CDR3 consists of 14 residues. Germline values: CDR1 SGHTA, CDR2 FQGNSA. Libraries were prepared by immunoSEQ multiplex PCR; TCRdb keeps only in-frame clonotypes and omits some of them. The sample has some 350,000 clones, roughly nine tenths seen once; the top ten hold 4.5% to 7%. This sample's treatment: 15 to 20 received Ad26.COV2.S at low or high dose, single or two shots; roughly five received placebo; per-sample allocation not given. Each sample was drawn 63 days after the first injection (of vaccine or placebo). In the vaccine, an Ad26 vector expressed the SARS-CoV-2 spike of the Wuhan strain. General study findings and limits: Possibly, TCR breadth and depth analyses underestimated total T cell responses.

The source was peripheral blood, collected in a trial of Ad26.COV2.S vaccine versus placebo. The sequence was obtained from a person aged 18-60 years who received the Ad26.COV2.S COVID-19 vaccine or a placebo. The rearrangement links TRBV7-2 to TRBJ1-2; D not certain. This CDR3 is CASSLGGSYYGYTF. The CDR3 DNA is TGTGCCAGCAGCTTGGGCGGTTCATATTATGGCTACACCTTC.